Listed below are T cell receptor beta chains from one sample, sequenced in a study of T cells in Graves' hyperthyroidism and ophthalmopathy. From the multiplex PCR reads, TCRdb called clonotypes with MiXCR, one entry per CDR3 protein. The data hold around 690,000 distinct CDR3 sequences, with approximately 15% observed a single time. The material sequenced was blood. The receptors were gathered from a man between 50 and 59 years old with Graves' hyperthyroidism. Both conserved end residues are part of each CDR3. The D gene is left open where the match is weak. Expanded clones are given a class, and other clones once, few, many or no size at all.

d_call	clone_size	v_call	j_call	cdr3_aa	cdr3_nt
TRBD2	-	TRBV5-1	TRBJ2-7	CASSLGVAGSSYEQYF	TGCGCCAGCAGCTTGGGTGTAGCGGGCTCCTCCTACGAGCAGTACTTC
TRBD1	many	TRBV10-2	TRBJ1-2	CASSGQGLGGYTF	TGCGCCAGCAGTGGACAGGGGTTAGGTGGCTACACCTTC
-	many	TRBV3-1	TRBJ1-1	CASSQVRNTEAFF	TGTGCCAGCAGCCAAGTGCGAAACACTGAAGCTTTCTTT
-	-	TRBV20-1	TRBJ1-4	CSARVGGAGEKLFF	TGCAGTGCTAGAGTGGGGGGCGCCGGTGAAAAACTGTTTTTT
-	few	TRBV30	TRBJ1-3	CAWTGFRHRGNTIYF	TGTGCCTGGACCGGATTTCGGCATCGTGGAAACACCATATATTTT
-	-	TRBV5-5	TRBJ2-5	CASSFGQRGRETQYF	TGTGCCAGCAGCTTCGGCCAGAGGGGTCGGGAGACCCAGTACTTC
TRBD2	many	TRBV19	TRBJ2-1	CASSMPNSGLADNEQFF	TGTGCCAGTAGTATGCCAAACTCAGGACTAGCGGATAATGAGCAGTTCTTC
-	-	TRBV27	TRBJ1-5	CASSLSGGAGNNQPQHF	TGTGCCAGCAGTTTATCCGGGGGGGCAGGGAACAATCAGCCCCAGCATTTT
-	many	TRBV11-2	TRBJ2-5	CASSKYPHQETQYF	TGTGCCAGCTCAAAATATCCCCACCAAGAGACCCAGTACTTC
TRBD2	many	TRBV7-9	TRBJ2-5	CASSPQRLAGIETQYF	TGTGCCAGCAGCCCTCAGAGACTAGCGGGAATAGAGACCCAGTACTTC
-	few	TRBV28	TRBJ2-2	CASSLVGPHTGELFF	TGTGCCAGCAGCTTAGTTGGGCCACACACCGGGGAGCTGTTTTTT
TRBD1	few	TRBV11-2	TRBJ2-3	CASSLDGTGGIMASTDTQYF	TGTGCCAGCAGCTTAGACGGGACAGGGGGCATCATGGCGAGCACAGATACGCAGTATTTT
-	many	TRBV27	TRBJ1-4	CASSRSAAADEKLFF	TGTGCCAGCAGTCGGTCGGCAGCGGCGGATGAAAAACTGTTTTTT
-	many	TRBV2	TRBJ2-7	CASSRRRLGGMRYEQYF	TGTGCCAGCAGTCGTCGGCGCCTCGGCGGGATGAGATACGAGCAGTACTTC
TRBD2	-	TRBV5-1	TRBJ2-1	CASSWTSGDYNEQFF	TGCGCCAGCAGCTGGACTAGCGGAGACTACAATGAGCAGTTCTTC
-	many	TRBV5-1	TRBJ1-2	CASSLVAEYGYTF	TGCGCCAGCAGCTTGGTGGCGGAATATGGCTACACCTTC
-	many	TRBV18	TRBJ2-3	CASSPEEVTQYF	TGTGCCAGCTCACCAGAGGAAGTTACGCAGTATTTT
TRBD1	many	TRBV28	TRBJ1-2	CASSFETGSGYGYTF	TGTGCCAGCAGTTTTGAGACAGGGTCGGGCTATGGCTACACCTTC
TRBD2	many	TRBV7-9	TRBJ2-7	CASSLGTSARGQYF	TGTGCCAGCAGCTTAGGGACTAGCGCCCGAGGGCAGTACTTC
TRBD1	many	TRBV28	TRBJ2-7	CASSSGQPYEQYF	TGTGCCAGCAGTTCGGGACAGCCCTACGAGCAGTACTTC
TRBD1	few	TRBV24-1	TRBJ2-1	CATSDEGTGSYNEQFF	TGTGCCACCAGTGATGAGGGGACAGGGAGCTACAATGAGCAGTTCTTC
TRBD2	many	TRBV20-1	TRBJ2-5	CSARDIGTNQETQYF	TGCAGTGCTAGAGATATCGGGACTAACCAAGAGACCCAGTACTTC
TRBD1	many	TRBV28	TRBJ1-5	CASRTDRVDRQPQHF	TGTGCCAGCAGGACTGACAGGGTTGATCGTCAGCCCCAGCATTTT
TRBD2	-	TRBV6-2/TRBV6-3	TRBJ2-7	CASSTTSGTPYEQYF	TGTGCCAGCAGCACGACTAGCGGGACCCCCTACGAGCAGTACTTC
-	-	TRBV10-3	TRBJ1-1	CAISISGRVTEAFF	TGTGCCATCAGTATAAGTGGCAGGGTTACTGAAGCTTTCTTT
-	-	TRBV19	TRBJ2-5	CASSIEGGAETQYF	TGTGCCAGTAGTATTGAAGGTGGGGCTGAGACCCAGTACTTC
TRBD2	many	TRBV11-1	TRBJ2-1	CASSPLTEREYNEQFF	TGTGCCAGCAGCCCCCTGACTGAGCGGGAGTACAATGAGCAGTTCTTC
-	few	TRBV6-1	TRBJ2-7	CASAAWVDEQYF	TGTGCCAGCGCTGCCTGGGTAGACGAGCAGTACTTC
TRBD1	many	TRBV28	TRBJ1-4	CASTPGGTGDEKLFF	TGTGCCAGCACGCCCGGGGGGACAGGGGACGAAAAACTGTTTTTT
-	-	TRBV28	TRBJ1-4	CASSPRLNEKLFF	TGTGCCAGCAGTCCTAGGCTTAATGAAAAACTGTTTTTT
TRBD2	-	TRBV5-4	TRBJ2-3	CASSLMSGRETDTQYF	TGTGCCAGCAGCTTAATGAGCGGGAGAGAAACAGATACGCAGTATTTT
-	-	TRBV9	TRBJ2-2	CASSVTGSTTGELFF	TGTGCCAGCAGCGTAACCGGGAGTACCACCGGGGAGCTGTTTTTT
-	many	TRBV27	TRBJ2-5	CASSLIGPKQETQYF	TGTGCCAGCAGTTTGATTGGTCCGAAACAAGAGACCCAGTACTTC
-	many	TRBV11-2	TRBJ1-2	CASSLVGGRGGYTF	TGTGCCAGCAGCTTAGTGGGGGGTCGAGGAGGCTACACCTTC
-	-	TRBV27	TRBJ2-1	CASSFLTPAGAGYNEQFF	TGTGCCAGCAGCTTTCTTACCCCCGCCGGGGCAGGGTACAATGAGCAGTTCTTC
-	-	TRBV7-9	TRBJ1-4	CASSPPTGGEKLFF	TGTGCCAGCAGCCCACCGACAGGCGGTGAAAAACTGTTTTTT
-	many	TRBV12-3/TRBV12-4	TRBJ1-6	CASSLVVSSYNSPLHF	TGTGCCAGCAGTTTAGTAGTGAGCTCCTATAATTCACCCCTCCACTTT